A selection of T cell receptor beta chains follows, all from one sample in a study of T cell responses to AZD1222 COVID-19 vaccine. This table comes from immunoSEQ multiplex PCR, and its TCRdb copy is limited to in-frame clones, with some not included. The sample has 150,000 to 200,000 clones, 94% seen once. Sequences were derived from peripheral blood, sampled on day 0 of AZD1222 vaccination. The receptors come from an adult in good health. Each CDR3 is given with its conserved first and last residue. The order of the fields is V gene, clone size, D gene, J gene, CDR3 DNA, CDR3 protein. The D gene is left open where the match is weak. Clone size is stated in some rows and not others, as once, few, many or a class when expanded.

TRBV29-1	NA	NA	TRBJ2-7	TGCAGCGTTGCTAGCGCAACTTCCTACGAGCAGTACTTC	CSVASATSYEQYF
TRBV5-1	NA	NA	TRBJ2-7	TGCGCCAGCAGCCCCGACAGCTCTACTGGCGAGCAGTACTTC	CASSPDSSTGEQYF
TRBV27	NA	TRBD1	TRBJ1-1	TGTGCCAGCAAATTTTTCGGACAGGCGGGCACTGAAGCTTTCTTT	CASKFFGQAGTEAFF
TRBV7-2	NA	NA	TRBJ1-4	TGTGCCAGCAGCTTATGGCAGAGGGGGAATGAAAAACTGTTTTTT	CASSLWQRGNEKLFF
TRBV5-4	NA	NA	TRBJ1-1	TGTGCCAGCAGCTTGAATTTGGCAGGACCGGGGTCTGAAGCTTTCTTT	CASSLNLAGPGSEAFF
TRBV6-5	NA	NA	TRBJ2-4	TGTGCCAGCAGGGGGGGGCTAGCCAAAAACATTCAGTACTTC	CASRGGLAKNIQYF
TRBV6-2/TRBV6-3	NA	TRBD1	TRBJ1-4	TGTGCCAGCAGCGACAGGGGGCCAAGAGGAACTAATGAAAAACTGTTTTTT	CASSDRGPRGTNEKLFF
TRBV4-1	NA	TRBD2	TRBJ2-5	TGCGCCAGCAGCCAAGTCCCATGGACTAGTAGAGAGACCCAGTACTTC	CASSQVPWTSRETQYF
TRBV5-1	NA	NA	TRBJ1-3	TGCGCCAGCAGCTTGAATCCGGGACACTCTGGAAACACCATATATTTT	CASSLNPGHSGNTIYF
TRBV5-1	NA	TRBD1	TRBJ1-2	TGCGCCAGCAGCTTGGAGGCCGAGGGTGTCACCTACAGGGGGCGCGAAGTAAGGAACACCTTC	CASSLEAEGVTYRGREVRNTF
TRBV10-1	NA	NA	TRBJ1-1	TGCGCCAGCAGCCCGACAGAGGTCGCGCCCCAGAAAGCTTTCTTT	CASSPTEVAPQKAFF
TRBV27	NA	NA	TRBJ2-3	TGTGCCAGCAGTTCCCTCCTTGAAGCAGATACGCAGTATTTT	CASSSLLEADTQYF
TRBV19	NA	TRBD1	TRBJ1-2	TGTGCCAGTACCTCTCACCCCAGGGGGCTAGAGGGCTACACCTTC	CASTSHPRGLEGYTF
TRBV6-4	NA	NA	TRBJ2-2	TGTGCCAGCAGTGACTCTCAGGGACTCCACACCGGGGAGCTGTTTTTT	CASSDSQGLHTGELFF
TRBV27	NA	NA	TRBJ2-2	TGTGCCAGCAGAGTCCCGAACACCGGGGAGCTGTTTTTT	CASRVPNTGELFF
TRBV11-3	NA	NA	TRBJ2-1	TGTGCCAGCAGCTTAGAGGCGACCCATGAGCAGTTCTTC	CASSLEATHEQFF
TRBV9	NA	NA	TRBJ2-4	TGTGCCAGCAGCGTAGAAGGCTCCACGGGGAACATTCAGTACTTC	CASSVEGSTGNIQYF
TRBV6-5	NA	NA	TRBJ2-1	TGTGCCAGCAGTTATGAGAGTGTGGGTAATGAGCAGTTCTTC	CASSYESVGNEQFF
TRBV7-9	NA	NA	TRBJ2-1	TGTGCCAGCCGGAGTCGGGGCAATAGCTACAATGAGCAGTTCTTC	CASRSRGNSYNEQFF
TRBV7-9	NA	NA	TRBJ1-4	TGTGCCAGCAGCTTCCCACCGGGACCGGAGAGAGAAAAACTGTTTTTT	CASSFPPGPEREKLFF
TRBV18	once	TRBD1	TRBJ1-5	TGTGCCAGCTCACCGACAGGGGGTCAGCCCCAGCATTTT	CASSPTGGQPQHF
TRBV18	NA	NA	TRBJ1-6	TGTGCCAGCTCACCGACGGGACGGATGAGCTCCTATAATTCACCCCTCCACTTT	CASSPTGRMSSYNSPLHF
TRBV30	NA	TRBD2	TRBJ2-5	TGTGCCTGGAGTTCTCCGGGACTAGGTCAAGAGACCCAGTACTTC	CAWSSPGLGQETQYF
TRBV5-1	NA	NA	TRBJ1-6	TGCGCCAGCAGCTCGACTTGGGGTGGGTCACCCCTCCACTTT	CASSSTWGGSPLHF
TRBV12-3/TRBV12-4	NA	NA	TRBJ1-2	TGTGCCAGCAGGCAGGGGAGCTATGGCTACACCTTC	CASRQGSYGYTF
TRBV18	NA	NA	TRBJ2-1	TGTGCCAGCTCACCAACCCACAGGGCTGAATACAATGAGCAGTTCTTC	CASSPTHRAEYNEQFF
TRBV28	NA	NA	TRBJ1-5	TGTGCCAGCAGTTTCGGACAGATCACTTATAGCAATCAGCCCCAGCATTTT	CASSFGQITYSNQPQHF
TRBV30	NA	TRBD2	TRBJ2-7	TGTGCCTGGAGTGCCCTAACTAGCGGGAGCCCCTACGAGCAGTACTTC	CAWSALTSGSPYEQYF
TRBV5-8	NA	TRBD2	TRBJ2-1	TGTGCCAGCAGCTCAGTAGCGGGAGAGGGCAATGAGCAGTTCTTC	CASSSVAGEGNEQFF
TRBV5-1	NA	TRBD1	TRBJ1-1	TGCGCCACCCAGACAGGGATGAACACTGAAGCTTTCTTT	CATQTGMNTEAFF
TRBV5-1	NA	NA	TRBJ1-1	TGCGCCAGCAGCTTTTCCCACGAGGGGCACACTGAAGCTTTCTTT	CASSFSHEGHTEAFF
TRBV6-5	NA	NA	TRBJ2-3	TGTGCCAGCAGTCGGGCCTTAGATACGCAGTATTTT	CASSRALDTQYF
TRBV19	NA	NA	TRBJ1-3	TGTGCCAGTAGTGTTCGCAGGGGACCTGGAAACACCATATATTTT	CASSVRRGPGNTIYF
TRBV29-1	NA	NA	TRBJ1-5	TGCAGCGTGGCCGAGGGAGGGTTTAGTCAGCCCCAGCATTTT	CSVAEGGFSQPQHF
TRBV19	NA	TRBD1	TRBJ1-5	TGTGCCAGTAGTACGGACGACAGGGTGAAGGGGCAGCCCCAGCATTTT	CASSTDDRVKGQPQHF
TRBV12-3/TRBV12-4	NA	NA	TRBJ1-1	TGTGCCAGCAGCCCTCAGCTTCACACTGAAGCTTTCTTT	CASSPQLHTEAFF
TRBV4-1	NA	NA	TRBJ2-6	TGCGCCAGCAGCCAAGTATCTCGAGCGTCCGGGGCCAACGTCCTGACTTTC	CASSQVSRASGANVLTF
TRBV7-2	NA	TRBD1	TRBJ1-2	TGTGCCAGCAGCATAGGGACAGGGAACTATGGCTACACCTTC	CASSIGTGNYGYTF
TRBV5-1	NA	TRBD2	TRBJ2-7	TGCGCCAGCAGCTTAGACAGAAGCGGGAGCTACGAGCAGTACTTC	CASSLDRSGSYEQYF
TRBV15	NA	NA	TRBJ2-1	TGTGCCACCAGCAGAGGGAGGGACAATGAGCAGTTCTTC	CATSRGRDNEQFF
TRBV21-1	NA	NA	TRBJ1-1	TGTGCCAGCAGCAAAGGAGGCCTGACAGGCCGGGTATGGGAACCGAACACTGAAGCTTTCTTT	CASSKGGLTGRVWEPNTEAFF
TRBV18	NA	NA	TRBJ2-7	TGTGCCAGCTCACCCTCTAGGGCAGCCTCCTACGAGCAGTACTTC	CASSPSRAASYEQYF
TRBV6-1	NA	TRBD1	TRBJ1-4	TGTGCCAGCAGTGAAGCTGGTGGACAGGGCGATGAAAAACTGTTTTTT	CASSEAGGQGDEKLFF
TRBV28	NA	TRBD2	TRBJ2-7	TGTGCCAGCAGTTTCTTAGCGGGCGAGCAGTACTTC	CASSFLAGEQYF
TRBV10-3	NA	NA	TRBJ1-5	TGTGCCATCAGTGAGTCGTCGGACAGCAATCAGCCCCAGCATTTT	CAISESSDSNQPQHF
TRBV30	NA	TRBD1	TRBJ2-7	TGTGCCTTGGAGGGCAGGGGGCCTTACTACGAGCAGTACTTC	CALEGRGPYYEQYF
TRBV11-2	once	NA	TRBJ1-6	TGTGCCAGCAGCTCGGGAGCAAATTCACCCCTCCACTTT	CASSSGANSPLHF
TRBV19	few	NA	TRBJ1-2	TGTGCCAGTAGTAGCCCCGCGGACTATGGCTACACCTTC	CASSSPADYGYTF
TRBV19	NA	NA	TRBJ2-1	TGTGCCAGTAGTATAGCGGGGACTGTGCAGTTCTTC	CASSIAGTVQFF
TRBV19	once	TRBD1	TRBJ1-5	TGTGCCAGTATCGGGGACAGGGTTGGCAGCAATCAGCCCCAGCATTTT	CASIGDRVGSNQPQHF
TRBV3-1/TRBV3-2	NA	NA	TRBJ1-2	TGTGCCAGCAGCCCCCTAGTCAGAATCTATGGCTACACCTTC	CASSPLVRIYGYTF
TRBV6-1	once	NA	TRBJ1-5	TGTGCCAGCAGTGAAGTACAGCCTAGCAATCAGCCCCAGCATTTT	CASSEVQPSNQPQHF
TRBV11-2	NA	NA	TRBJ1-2	TGTGCCAGCAGCTTAAATTCCGATTATGGCTACACCTTC	CASSLNSDYGYTF
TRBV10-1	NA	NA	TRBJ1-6	TGCGCCAGCTCCGACGGGGGCCGCCGGGTCCACTTT	CASSDGGRRVHF
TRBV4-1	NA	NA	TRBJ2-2	TGCGCCAGCAGCCAAAGTAACACCGGGGAGCTGTTTTTT	CASSQSNTGELFF